Given below is one T cell receptor (beta chain) in context. Its antigen is undetermined. This entry is derived from a study of cytomegalovirus exposure and HLA in healthy donors. The primer mix had 60 Vbeta and 13 Jbeta primers. Generated by immunoSEQ multiplex PCR, the TCRdb table keeps only in-frame clones and is missing some. Seen here are 150,000 or so clones, around 82% observed once, and the top ten hold 2.4%. General observations from the study: Fewer N-insertions than the roughly 630-donor mean were reportedly shown by an Asian-associated ancestry cluster in a later analysis.

Sequencing input: PBMCs. The sequence was collected from a man in his fifties in good health and CMV-seronegative.

As DNA, the CDR3 is TGCAGCGTTGAGGCAGAGGGCACAGATACGCAGTATTTT. Protein sequence: CSVEAEGTDTQYF. The chain has TRBV29-1 and TRBJ2-3; D ambiguous. CDR1 is SQVTM and CDR2 is ANQGSEA in the germline V gene. The CDR3 is 13 amino acids. Trimming stripped 3 bases from V and 1 base from J, with 8 bases between.